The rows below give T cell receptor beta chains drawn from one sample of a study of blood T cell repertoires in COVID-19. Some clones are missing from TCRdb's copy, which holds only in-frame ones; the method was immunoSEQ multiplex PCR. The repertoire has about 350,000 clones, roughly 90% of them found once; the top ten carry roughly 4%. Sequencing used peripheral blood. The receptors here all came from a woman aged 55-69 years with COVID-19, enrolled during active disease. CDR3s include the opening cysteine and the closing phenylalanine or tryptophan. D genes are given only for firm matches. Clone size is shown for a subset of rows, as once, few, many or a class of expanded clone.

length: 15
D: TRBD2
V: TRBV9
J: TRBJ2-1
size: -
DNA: TGTGCCAGCAGCGTAGGACTAGCGGGGAGTAATGAGCAGTTCTTC
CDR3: CASSVGLAGSNEQFF

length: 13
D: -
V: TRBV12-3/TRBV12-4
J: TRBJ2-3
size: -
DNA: TGTGCCAGCAGTCTGGGCTGGGCAGATACGCAGTATTTT
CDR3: CASSLGWADTQYF

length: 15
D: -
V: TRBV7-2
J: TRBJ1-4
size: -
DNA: TGTGCCAGCAGTTCGTGGACCGCACGGAGGGAAAAACTGTTTTTT
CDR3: CASSSWTARREKLFF

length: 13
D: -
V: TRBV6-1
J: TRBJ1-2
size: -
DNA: TGTGCCAGCAGTGATCGAGGCCGATCTGGCTACACCTTC
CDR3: CASSDRGRSGYTF

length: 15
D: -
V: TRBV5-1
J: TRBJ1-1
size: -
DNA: TGCGCCAGCAGCTTGGGGGGGCCAACTCTCCCCGAAGCTTTCTTT
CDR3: CASSLGGPTLPEAFF

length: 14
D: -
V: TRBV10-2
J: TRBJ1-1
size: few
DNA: TGCGCCAGCAGTTGGGGAAGGGGAAACACTGAAGCTTTCTTT
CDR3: CASSWGRGNTEAFF

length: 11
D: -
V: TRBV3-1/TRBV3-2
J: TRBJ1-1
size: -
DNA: TGTGCCAGCAGCCAAGCGGGGGAAGCTTTCTTT
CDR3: CASSQAGEAFF

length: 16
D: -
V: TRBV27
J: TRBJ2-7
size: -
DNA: TGTGCCAGCAGGGCCGGCACAGGCCCCTTCTCCTACGAGCAGTACTTC
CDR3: CASRAGTGPFSYEQYF

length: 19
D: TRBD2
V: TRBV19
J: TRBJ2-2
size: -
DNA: TGTGCCAGTAGCAAAACTAGCGGGGGGCTTGGGAGGAACACCGGGGAGCTGTTTTTT
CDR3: CASSKTSGGLGRNTGELFF

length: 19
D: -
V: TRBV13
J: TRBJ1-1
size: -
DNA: TGTGCCAGCAGCTTAGAGGGGGGGCGGCAGGGAGGATCGGGGCCTGAAGCTTTCTTT
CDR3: CASSLEGGRQGGSGPEAFF

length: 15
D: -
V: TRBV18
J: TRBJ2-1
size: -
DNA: TGTGCCAGCTCACCACCGGAGGGAGAATACAATGAGCAGTTCTTC
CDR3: CASSPPEGEYNEQFF

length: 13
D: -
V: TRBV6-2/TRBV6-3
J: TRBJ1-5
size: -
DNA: TGTGCCAGCAGTGGGCAGGCCAATCAGCCCCAGCATTTT
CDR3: CASSGQANQPQHF

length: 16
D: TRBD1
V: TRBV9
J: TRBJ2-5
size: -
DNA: TGTGCCAGCAGCGAGCGGGTGACAGGGGATGAGGAGACCCAGTACTTC
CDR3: CASSERVTGDEETQYF

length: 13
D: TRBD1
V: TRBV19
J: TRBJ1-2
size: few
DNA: TGTGCCAGTAGTACGACAGGGTATGATGGCTACACCTTC
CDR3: CASSTTGYDGYTF

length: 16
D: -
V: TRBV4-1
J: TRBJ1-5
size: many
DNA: TGCGCCAGCAGCCAAGAGGGCAGGGGCGCAGGTCAGCCCCAGCATTTT
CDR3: CASSQEGRGAGQPQHF

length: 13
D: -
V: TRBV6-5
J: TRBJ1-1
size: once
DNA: TGTGCCAGCAGTCCTGGACAGAACACTGAAGCTTTCTTT
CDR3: CASSPGQNTEAFF

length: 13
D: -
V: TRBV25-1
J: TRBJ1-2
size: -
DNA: TGTGCCAGCAGTAAACCCGGTCTCTATGGCTACACCTTC
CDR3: CASSKPGLYGYTF

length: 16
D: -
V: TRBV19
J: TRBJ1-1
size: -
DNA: TGTGCCAGTAGTATAACCCCCAGCAGGGCAGGCACTGAAGCTTTCTTT
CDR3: CASSITPSRAGTEAFF

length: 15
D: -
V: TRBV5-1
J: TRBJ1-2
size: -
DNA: TGCGCCAGCAGCTTGGAATTAAGGGGGAACTATGGCTACACCTTC
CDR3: CASSLELRGNYGYTF

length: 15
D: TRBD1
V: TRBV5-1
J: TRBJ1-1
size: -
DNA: TGCGCCAGTCTACCTGGGACAGGGGTCAACACTGAAGCTTTCTTT
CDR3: CASLPGTGVNTEAFF

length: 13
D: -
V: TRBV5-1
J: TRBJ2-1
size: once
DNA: TGCGCCAGCGCCGAGCAACTTTACAATGAGCAGTTCTTC
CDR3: CASAEQLYNEQFF